The clone carrying this T cell receptor beta chain showed up just a few times. Its antigen is currently unknown. One end of the junction varies from germline; a read error may be responsible. Germline V gene lookup returns CDR1 SGHNT and CDR2 YENEEA. This CDR3 is 14 amino acids long. This sample stems from a study of blood T cells in healthy people across ages. A J-beta primer mix and a sample-barcoded 5' primer were used in a second PCR of roughly 6 to 11 cycles. Each cDNA molecule, via a template-switch adaptor with 12 random nucleotides, was tagged. TCRdb recomputed calls from the 5' RACE reads with MiXCR, one row per CDR3 protein. The table shows approximately 780,000 distinct CDR3 sequences, with under 30% occurring only once. Study-level findings and limits: Per million T cells, TCR beta diversity dropped roughly linearly as age increased.

These data also featured in a second study, about T cells of mothers and their children. According to that study: Using roughly 1.5 ug per 15 ul, all extracted RNA underwent cDNA synthesis. No T cell clones of persistent microchimeric origin were detected.

Sequencing was carried out using blood. V is TRBV11-3 and J is TRBJ1-1; the D is unclear. The sequence derives from a boy younger than 18 in good health. The CDR3 protein is CASSLAGENTETFF. CDR3 in DNA: TGTGCCAGCAGCTTAGCTGGGGAGAACACTGAAACTTTCTTT.